Each of the 19 T cell receptor beta chains below was sequenced from the same sample in a study of vaccination effects on CD4 cells after COVID-19. No antigens are known for them. Sequencing was preceded by expansion of antigen-specific CD4+ T cells with viral peptide pools in the ViraFEST assay. Isolating CD4+ T cells followed approximately 10 days of culture. Either the BNT162b2 or mRNA-1273 vaccine was given to participants in two doses. Some clones are missing from TCRdb's copy, which holds only in-frame ones; the method was immunoSEQ multiplex PCR. The sample holds around 33,000 clones; over 60% are singletons and the top ten take 7.5% to 9.5%. The sequencing used CD4+ T cells from PBMCs cultured with SARS-CoV-2 spike peptides, collected after COVID-19 vaccination. The receptors stem from a human donor who received a COVID-19 vaccine.

The chain couples TRBV7-2 to TRBJ2-1, with TRBD2 matching over 9 bases. V gave up 1 base and J gave up 7 bases; unmatched junction bases: 5. CDR3 size: 15 residues. CDR1 SGHTA and CDR2 FQGNSA come from the germline V gene. CDR3 DNA: TGTGCCAGCAGCTTAGTGGCGGGAGGGGCGAATGAGCAGTTCTTC. Translation gives CASSLVAGGANEQFF.

This clone was detected a few times. The rearrangement uses TRBV5-1 and TRBJ2-1; D perhaps matches TRBD2 (6 bases). The germline V and J ends were trimmed by 3 bases and 7 bases, with 20 bases remaining between them. The CDR3 has 16 amino acids. In germline, CDR1 is SGHRS, CDR2 YFSETQ. The CDR3 loop reads CASSSLVGLRDNEQFF. DNA of the CDR3: TGCGCCAGCAGCTCCCTCGTGGGACTCAGGGATAATGAGCAGTTCTTC. The full variable domain, in which reference TRBV5-1 and TRBJ2-1 provide the parts outside the CDR3, is KAGVTQTPRYLIKTRGQQVTLSCSPISGHRSVSWYQQTPGQGLQFLFEYFSETQRNKGNFPGRFSGRQFSNSRSEMNVSTLELGDSALYLCASSSLVGLRDNEQFFGPGTRLTVL.

The chain carries TRBV14 and TRBJ2-3; D perhaps matches TRBD2 (5 bases). Per the germline V gene, CDR1 is SGHDN and CDR2 is FVKESK. CDR3 size: 19 residues. V was clipped by 0 bases and J by 1 base, with 20 bases between them. CDR3 region: CASSQERLGGTIRTDTQYF. The CDR3 DNA reads as TGTGCCAGCAGCCAAGAACGCCTTGGAGGAACCATCCGCACAGATACGCAGTATTTT.

Written as DNA, the CDR3 is TGTGCCAGCAGTCACGGCTCCCAAAACACCGGGGAGCTGTTTTTT. Protein product: CASSHGSQNTGELFF. V usage is TRBV2 and J usage is TRBJ2-2, with D unclear. In germline, CDR1 is SNHLY, CDR2 FYNNEI. The CDR3 runs to 15 residues. Trimming cost V 5 bases and J 2 bases, with 12 bases left between them.

The chain employs TRBV5-1 and TRBJ2-5, with D perhaps TRBD2 (7 bases). The CDR3 is made up of 15 amino acids. V lost 3 bases and J 7 bases, leaving 19 bases between the germline ends. The germline CDR1 and CDR2 sequences are SGHRS and YFSETQ. CDR3 loop: CASSSGGGGVGTQYF. The CDR3 region has the DNA TGCGCCAGCAGCTCTGGGGGGGGCGGTGTAGGGACCCAGTACTTC.

The V and J genes are TRBV2 and TRBJ2-1, with TRBD1 identical over 9 bases. CDR3 length equals 14 residues. Losses at the gene ends were 7 bases for V and 12 bases for J; bases not matched to a gene: 13. In germline, CDR1 is SNHLY, CDR2 FYNNEI. In nucleotides, the CDR3 is TGTGCCAGCATCCCGGGACAGGGATCTTACTGGCAGTTCTTC. This codes for CASIPGQGSYWQFF.

This clone showed up many times. V and J are TRBV25-1 and TRBJ1-2; TRBD1 might be the D (6 bases). The CDR3 is 14 residues long. Germline loops: CDR1 MGHDK, CDR2 SYGVNS. Deletions cut 5 bases from V and 4 bases from J, with 14 bases between. In nucleotides, the CDR3 is TGTGCCAGCAGTTCGAGGGGGTCGGTCTATGGCTACACCTTC. Its translation is CASSSRGSVYGYTF.

The rearrangement links TRBV6-2 or TRBV6-3 to TRBJ2-2; 11 nucleotides match TRBD2. CDR1 and CDR2 from the germline V gene are MNHEY and SVGEGT. The CDR3 runs 15 residues. V lost 4 bases, J lost 4 bases, and 2 bases stayed unmatched. The CDR3 loop is CASSFSGGATGELFF. The DNA for the CDR3 is TGTGCCAGCAGTTTTAGCGGGGGGGCCACCGGGGAGCTGTTTTTT.

This clone was found a few times. The chain employs TRBV3-1 (or the pseudogene TRBV3-2) and TRBJ2-1; 11 bases agree with TRBD2. Trimming at V came to 2 bases and at J to 10 bases, leaving 13 bases not matched to a gene. This CDR3 is built from 17 residues. Germline CDR1 and CDR2: LGHDT and YNNKEL (reference sequence). CDR3 loop: CASSQLSGLAGGGEQFF. CDR3 coding DNA: TGTGCCAGCAGCCAACTATCTGGGCTAGCGGGAGGAGGGGAGCAGTTCTTC.

The chain combines TRBV27 with TRBJ1-3; D is possibly TRBD1 (6 bases). Between the trimmed V and J ends, which lost 3 bases and 2 bases, there was a span of 29 bases. Germline V CDR1 and CDR2: MNHEY, SMNVEV (reference sequence). The length of the CDR3 is 21 residues. Written as DNA, the CDR3 is TGTGCCAGCAGTTTCCCCTTGAGGGGGTTCTCCTTTCCCGCGGCTGGAAACACCATATATTTT. This gives the protein CASSFPLRGFSFPAAGNTIYF.

J is TRBJ1-1 and V is TRBV27; the match to TRBD1 covers 9 bases. J lost 1 base, V lost 7 bases, and 4 bases had no gene match. CDR1 is MNHEY, CDR2 SMNVEV, per germline (reference sequence). CDR3 length equals 14 residues. The CDR3 region is CASTGTGWNTEAFF. The DNA for the CDR3 is TGTGCCAGCACGGGGACAGGGTGGAACACTGAAGCTTTCTTT.

This clone has only a few counts. V is TRBV4-1 and J is TRBJ2-1; TRBD2 matches 7 bases. V lost 7 bases to trimming and J lost 7 bases; unmatched junction nucleotides: 13. Germline V lookup: CDR1 MGHRA, CDR2 YSYEKL. This CDR3 comprises 15 residues. CDR3 amino acids: CASKVRAGVGNEQFF. The DNA for the CDR3 is TGCGCCAGCAAAGTTCGGGCGGGAGTTGGAAATGAGCAGTTCTTC.

The rearrangement links TRBV10-2 to TRBJ2-1; no clear D. The V and J ends lost 4 bases and 8 bases respectively, with 15 bases between them. CDR3 size: 14 residues. Per the germline V gene, CDR1 is WSHSY and CDR2 is SAAADI. In DNA, the CDR3 is TGCGCCAGCAGTGCCCGGACGGGCCGGGATGAGCAGTTCTTC. Its protein is CASSARTGRDEQFF.

In this sample, this clone turned up once. J is TRBJ2-7 and V is TRBV6-6; D unresolved. This CDR3 spans 12 amino acids. CDR1 and CDR2 from the germline V gene are MNHNY and SVGAGI (reference sequence). Trimming removed 2 bases at V and 3 bases at J, with 5 bases between. CDR3 amino acids: CASSYRVYEQYF. CDR3 nucleotide sequence: TGTGCCAGCAGTTACAGGGTCTACGAGCAGTACTTC.

For the CDR3, the DNA is TGTGCCAGCAGCCAGGCTCTGCGGGGCTACACCTTC. This sequence encodes CASSQALRGYTF. The chain combines TRBV3-1 (or the pseudogene TRBV3-2) with TRBJ1-2; D remains unclear. V gave up 3 bases and J gave up 8 bases, with 10 bases separating them. CDR3 length: 12 amino acids. CDR1 is LGHDT and CDR2 is YNNKEL in the germline V gene (reference sequence).

V and J are TRBV18 and TRBJ2-2; D possibly corresponds to TRBD1 (6 bases). There are 12 residues in the CDR3. Trimming left V 11 bases short and J 6 bases short, with 13 bases between. Germline V gene sequence: CDR1 KGHSH, CDR2 LQKENI. The CDR3 nucleotides are TGTGCCGCAGGGGAAAAGGCCGGGGAGCTGTTTTTT. Translation: CAAGEKAGELFF. Drawing the rest from reference TRBV18 and TRBJ2-2, the complete variable domain is NAGVMQNPRHLVRRRGQEARLRCSPMKGHSHVYWYRQLPEEGLKFMVYLQKENIIDESGMPKERFSAEFPKEGPSILRIQQVVRGDSAAYFCAAGEKAGELFFGEGSRLTVL.

V and J are TRBV30 and TRBJ1-1, with D unclear. The ends were cut back, 7 bases at V and 1 base at J, with 10 bases in the middle. The CDR3 covers 12 residues. The germline CDR1 and CDR2 sequences are GTSNPN and SVGIG (reference sequence). CDR3 DNA: TGTGCCTCGAAAAGAACGAACACTGAAGCTTTCTTT. This sequence encodes CASKRTNTEAFF.

This clone was seen many times. This sequence joins TRBV14 and TRBJ1-6; maybe TRBD1 (6 bases). This CDR3 is 15 amino acids long. Deletions cut 0 bases from V and 10 bases from J, with 13 bases between. The germline gives CDR1 SGHDN, CDR2 FVKESK. In DNA, the CDR3 is TGTGCCAGCAGCCAAGACGGGGGGCGCGTCTCACCCCTCCACTTT. Its translation is CASSQDGGRVSPLHF.

The chain uses TRBV6-5 and TRBJ2-7; D gene unclear. The V end was cut by 10 bases, the J end by 1 base, with 11 bases between. Per the germline V gene, CDR1 is MNHEY and CDR2 is SVGAGI. This CDR3 comprises 12 residues. The CDR3 is CATLTPSYEQYF. CDR3 bases: TGTGCCACTCTGACTCCTTCCTACGAGCAGTACTTC.